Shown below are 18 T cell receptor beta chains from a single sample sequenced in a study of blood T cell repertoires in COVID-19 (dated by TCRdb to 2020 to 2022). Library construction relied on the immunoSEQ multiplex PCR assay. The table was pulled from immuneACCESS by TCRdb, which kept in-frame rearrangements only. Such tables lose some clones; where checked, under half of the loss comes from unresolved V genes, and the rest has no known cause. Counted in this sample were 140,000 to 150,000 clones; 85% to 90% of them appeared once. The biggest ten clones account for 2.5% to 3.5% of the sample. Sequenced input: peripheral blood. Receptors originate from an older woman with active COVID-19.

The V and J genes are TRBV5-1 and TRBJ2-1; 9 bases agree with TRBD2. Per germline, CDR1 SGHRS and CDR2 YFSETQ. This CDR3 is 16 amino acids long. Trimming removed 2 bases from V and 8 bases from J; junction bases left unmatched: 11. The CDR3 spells CASSFAGLAGLDEQFF. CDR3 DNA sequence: TGCGCCAGCAGCTTTGCCGGGCTAGCGGGATTGGATGAGCAGTTCTTC.

The CDR3 DNA is TGTGCCAGCATCGGGGGAGCGGCTGGGGCCAACGTCCTGACTTTC. Its protein is CASIGGAAGANVLTF. The chain carries TRBV6-5 and TRBJ2-6, with D perhaps TRBD2 (6 bases). Trimming shortened V by 7 bases and J by 2 bases, and 12 bases separated the two germline ends. The CDR3 extends over 15 amino acids. Germline V gene data show CDR1 as MNHEY and CDR2 as SVGAGI.

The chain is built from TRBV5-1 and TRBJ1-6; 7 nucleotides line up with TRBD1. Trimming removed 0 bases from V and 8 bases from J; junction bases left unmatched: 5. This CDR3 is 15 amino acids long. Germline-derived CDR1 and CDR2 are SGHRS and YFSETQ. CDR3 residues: CASSLDPGQHSPLHF. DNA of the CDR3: TGCGCCAGCAGCTTGGACCCGGGACAGCATTCACCCCTCCACTTT.

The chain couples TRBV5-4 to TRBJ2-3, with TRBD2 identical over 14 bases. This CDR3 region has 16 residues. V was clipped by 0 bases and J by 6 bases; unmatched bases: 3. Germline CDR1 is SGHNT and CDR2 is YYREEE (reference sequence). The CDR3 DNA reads TGTGCCAGCAGCTTGGTAGGACTAGCGGGAGGTGATACGCAGTATTTT. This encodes CASSLVGLAGGDTQYF.

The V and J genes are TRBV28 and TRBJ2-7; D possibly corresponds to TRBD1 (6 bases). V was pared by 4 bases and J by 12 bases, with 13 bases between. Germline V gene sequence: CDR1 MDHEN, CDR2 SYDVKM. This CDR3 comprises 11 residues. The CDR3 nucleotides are TGTGCCAGCAGTTCCCCGGGACATGGGTACTTC. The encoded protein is CASSSPGHGYF.

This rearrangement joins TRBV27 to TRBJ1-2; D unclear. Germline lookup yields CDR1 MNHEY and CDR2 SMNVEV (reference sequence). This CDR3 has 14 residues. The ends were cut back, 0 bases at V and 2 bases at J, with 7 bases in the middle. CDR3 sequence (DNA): TGTGCCAGCAGTTTATCGAACGGGAACTATGGCTACACCTTC. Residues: CASSLSNGNYGYTF.

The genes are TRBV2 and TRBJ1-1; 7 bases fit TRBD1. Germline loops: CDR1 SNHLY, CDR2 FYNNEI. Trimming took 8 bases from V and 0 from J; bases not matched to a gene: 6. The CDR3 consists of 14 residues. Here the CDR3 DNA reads TGTGCCAGCTCTCGGACAGGAATGAACACTGAAGCTTTCTTT. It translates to CASSRTGMNTEAFF.

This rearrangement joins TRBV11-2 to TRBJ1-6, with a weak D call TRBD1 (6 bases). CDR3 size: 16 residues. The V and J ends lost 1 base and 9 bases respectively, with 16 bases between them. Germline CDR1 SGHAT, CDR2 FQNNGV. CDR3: CASSLAQTGGRSPLHF. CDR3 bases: TGTGCCAGCAGCTTAGCCCAGACAGGCGGACGTTCACCCCTCCACTTT. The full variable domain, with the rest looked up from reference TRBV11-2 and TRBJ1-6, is EAGVAQSPRYKIIEKRQSVAFWCNPISGHATLYWYQQILGQGPKLLIQFQNNGVVDDSQLPKDRFSAERLKGVDSTLKIQPAKLEDSAVYLCASSLAQTGGRSPLHFGNGTRLTVT.

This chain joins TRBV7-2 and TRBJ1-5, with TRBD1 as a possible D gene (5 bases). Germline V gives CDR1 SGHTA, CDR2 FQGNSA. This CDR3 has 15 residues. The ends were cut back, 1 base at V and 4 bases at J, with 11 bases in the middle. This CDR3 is CASSLEAGWNQPQHF. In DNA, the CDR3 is TGTGCCAGCAGCTTAGAGGCAGGGTGGAATCAGCCCCAGCATTTT.

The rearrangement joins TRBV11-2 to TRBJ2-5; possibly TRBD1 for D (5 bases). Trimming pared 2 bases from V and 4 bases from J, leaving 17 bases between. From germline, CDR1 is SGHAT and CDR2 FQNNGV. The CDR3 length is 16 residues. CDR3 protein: CASSLREGARGETQYF. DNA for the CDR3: TGTGCCAGCAGCTTACGCGAAGGGGCGCGCGGAGAGACCCAGTACTTC.

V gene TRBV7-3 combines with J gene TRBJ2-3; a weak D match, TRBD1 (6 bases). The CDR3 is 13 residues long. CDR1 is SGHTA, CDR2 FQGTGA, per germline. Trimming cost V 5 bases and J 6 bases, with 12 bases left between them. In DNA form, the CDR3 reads TGTGCCAGCAGCCTGGGGGCGGAGGATACGCAGTATTTT. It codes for CASSLGAEDTQYF.

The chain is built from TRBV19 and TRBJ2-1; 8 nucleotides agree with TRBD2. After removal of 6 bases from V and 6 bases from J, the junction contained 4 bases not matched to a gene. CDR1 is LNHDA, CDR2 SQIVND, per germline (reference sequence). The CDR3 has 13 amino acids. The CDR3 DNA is TGTGCCAGTAGACCAACTAGCGGCAATGAGCAGTTCTTC. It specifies CASRPTSGNEQFF.

CDR3 loop: CASSERQEIETQYF. The CDR3 coding sequence is TGTGCCAGCAGTGAAAGACAGGAAATAGAGACCCAGTACTTC. J is TRBJ2-5 and V is TRBV6-1; a weak D match, TRBD1 (6 bases). Per germline, CDR1 MNHNS and CDR2 SASEGT. This CDR3 has 14 amino acids. The germline V and J ends were trimmed by 2 bases and 4 bases, with 11 bases remaining between them.

In nucleotides, the CDR3 is TGTGCCAGCAGCCTCCCTCCTGGGACTAGCGGGAGATTCGAGCAGTACTTC. It yields the protein CASSLPPGTSGRFEQYF. V gene TRBV28 combines with J gene TRBJ2-7; 14 positions agree with TRBD2. V was clipped by 6 bases and J by 6 bases; unmatched bases: 13. In germline, CDR1 is MDHEN, CDR2 SYDVKM. This CDR3 comprises 17 residues.

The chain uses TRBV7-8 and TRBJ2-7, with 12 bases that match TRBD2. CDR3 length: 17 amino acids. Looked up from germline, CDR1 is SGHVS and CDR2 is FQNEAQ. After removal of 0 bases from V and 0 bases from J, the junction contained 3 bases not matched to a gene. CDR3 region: CASSLALTSGSSYEQYF. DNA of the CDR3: TGTGCCAGCAGCTTAGCGCTGACTAGCGGGAGCTCCTACGAGCAGTACTTC. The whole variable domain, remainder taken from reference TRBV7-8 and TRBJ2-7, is GAGVSQSPRYKVAKRGQDVALRCDPISGHVSLFWYQQALGQGPEFLTYFQNEAQLDKSGLPSDRFFAERPEGSVSTLKIQRTQQEDSAVYLCASSLALTSGSSYEQYFGPGTRLTVT.

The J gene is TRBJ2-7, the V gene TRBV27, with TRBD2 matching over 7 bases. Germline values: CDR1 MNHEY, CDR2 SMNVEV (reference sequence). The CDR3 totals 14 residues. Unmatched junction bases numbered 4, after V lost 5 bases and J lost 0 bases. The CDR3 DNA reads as TGTGCCAGCAGTCTAAGCGGGGCCTCCTACGAGCAGTACTTC. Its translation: CASSLSGASYEQYF.

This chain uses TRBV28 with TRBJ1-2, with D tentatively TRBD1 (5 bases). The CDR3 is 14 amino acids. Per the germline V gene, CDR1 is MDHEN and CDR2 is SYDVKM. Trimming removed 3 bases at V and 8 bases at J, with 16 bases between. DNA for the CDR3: TGTGCCAGCAGTTTCCAGAGCGTTGGGGGGGGCTACACCTTC. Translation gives CASSFQSVGGGYTF.

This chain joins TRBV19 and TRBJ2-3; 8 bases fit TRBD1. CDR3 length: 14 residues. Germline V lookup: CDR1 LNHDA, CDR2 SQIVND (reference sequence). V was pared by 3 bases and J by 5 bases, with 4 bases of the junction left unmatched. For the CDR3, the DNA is TGTGCCAGTAGTATTCCAGGGGGCAGAGATACGCAGTATTTT. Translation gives CASSIPGGRDTQYF.